A single sample gave rise to the 32 T cell receptor beta chains below, sequenced in a study of control samples from healthy donors and cancer patients. Here immunoSEQ multiplex PCR was the method, and the copy in TCRdb shows in-frame clones only, minus some. The sample has 85,000 to 95,000 clones; about nine tenths are singletons. Source material: blood. Source of these receptors: a woman in her 30s in good health.

This chain connects TRBV5-1 to TRBJ1-1; D unresolved. The germline gives CDR1 SGHRS, CDR2 YFSETQ. Deletions cut 0 bases from V and 4 bases from J, with 7 bases between. The CDR3 is 13 amino acids. The CDR3 here is CASSLERATEAFF. Here the CDR3 DNA reads TGCGCCAGCAGCTTGGAACGGGCCACTGAAGCTTTCTTT.

The chain uses TRBV6-5 and TRBJ2-5; D is perhaps TRBD2 (6 bases). The CDR3 totals 12 residues. Germline CDR1 and CDR2: MNHEY and SVGAGI. V dropped 6 bases and J dropped 5 bases, with 10 bases sitting between them. The CDR3 protein is CASRAGRETQYF. In nucleotides, the CDR3 is TGTGCCAGCAGGGCGGGGCGGGAGACCCAGTACTTC.

The chain links TRBV11-2 to TRBJ2-4, with no clear D. CDR1 is SGHAT and CDR2 is FQNNGV in the germline V gene. This CDR3 is built from 16 residues. V was pared by 4 bases and J by 4 bases, with 17 bases between. The CDR3 sequence is CASSWPPTPPKNIQYF. In DNA form, the CDR3 reads TGTGCCAGCAGCTGGCCCCCCACCCCCCCAAAAAACATTCAGTACTTC.

As regards this clone: This CDR3 is also generated by other DNA sequences in the sample. J is TRBJ1-4 and V is TRBV5-8; a weak D match, TRBD1 (5 bases). CDR3 length: 14 residues. Trimming stripped 5 bases from V and 1 base from J, with 9 bases between. The germline V gene encodes CDR1 SGHTS and CDR2 YDEGEE. The CDR3 sequence is CASSTGGTNEKLFF. The CDR3 region has the DNA TGTGCCAGCAGTACAGGAGGAACTAATGAAAAACTGTTTTTT.

V gene TRBV9 combines with J gene TRBJ2-3; 14 bases agree with TRBD2. The CDR3 totals 17 residues. The germline CDR1 and CDR2 sequences are SGDLS and YYNGEE. V lost 5 bases and J lost 3; bases outside the gene matches: 8. CDR3 nucleotides: TGTGCCAGCAGAACCGAGGGACTAGCGGGAGCTACAGATACGCAGTATTTT. Amino acid sequence: CASRTEGLAGATDTQYF.

This chain links TRBV3-1 (or the pseudogene TRBV3-2) with TRBJ1-1, with D hard to call. The CDR3 runs to 13 residues. Germline CDR1 reads LGHDT; CDR2 reads YNNKEL (reference sequence). The V end was cut by 0 bases, the J end by 6 bases, with 8 bases between. The chain's CDR3 is CASSQDLIAEAFF. In DNA form, the CDR3 reads TGTGCCAGCAGCCAAGACTTGATTGCTGAAGCTTTCTTT.

The chain has TRBV3-1 (or the pseudogene TRBV3-2) and TRBJ2-4, with TRBD2 identical over 9 bases. With 2 bases clipped from V and 9 bases from J, the junction kept 5 bases outside the gene matches. The CDR3 loop spans 14 amino acids. CDR1 and CDR2 (germline): LGHDT, YNNKEL (reference sequence). CDR3 in amino acids: CASSQMTSGGIQYF. DNA for the CDR3: TGTGCCAGCAGCCAAATGACTAGCGGTGGCATTCAGTACTTC.

The chain employs TRBV5-1 and TRBJ1-1, with D tentatively TRBD1 (5 bases). The CDR3 has 14 residues. Trimming shortened V by 4 bases and J by 1 base, and 11 bases separated the two germline ends. Germline values: CDR1 SGHRS, CDR2 YFSETQ. In DNA, the CDR3 is TGCGCCAGCAGCCCGGTGGGGGGGAACACTGAAGCTTTCTTT. This gives the protein CASSPVGGNTEAFF.

The chain employs TRBV30 and TRBJ1-3; D gene ambiguous. The germline CDR1 and CDR2 sequences are GTSNPN and SVGIG (reference sequence). The V and J ends lost 0 bases and 0 bases respectively, with 6 bases between them. The CDR3 has 14 amino acids. As DNA, the CDR3 is TGTGCCTGGAGTGTAAGGTTCTCTGGAAACACCATATATTTT. Its protein product is CAWSVRFSGNTIYF.

The rearrangement joins TRBV12-3 or TRBV12-4 to TRBJ1-5, with D possibly TRBD1 on 5 matching bases. Trimming pared 6 bases from V and 4 bases from J, leaving 10 bases between. The CDR3 contains 13 residues. In nucleotides, the CDR3 is TGTGCCAGCAGCCGACAGTCAAATCAGCCCCAGCATTTT. As protein: CASSRQSNQPQHF.

The chain recombines TRBV5-1 with TRBJ1-1, with 8 bases matching TRBD1. After removal of 5 bases from V and 1 base from J, the junction contained 1 base not matched to a gene. Germline CDR1 reads SGHRS; CDR2 reads YFSETQ. There are 13 residues in the CDR3. CDR3 sequence reads: CASSQGANTEAFF. The CDR3 nucleotides are TGCGCCAGCAGTCAGGGGGCGAACACTGAAGCTTTCTTT. Complete variable domain (other parts from reference TRBV5-1 and TRBJ1-1): KAGVTQTPRYLIKTRGQQVTLSCSPISGHRSVSWYQQTPGQGLQFLFEYFSETQRNKGNFPGRFSGRQFSNSRSEMNVSTLELGDSALYLCASSQGANTEAFFGQGTRLTVV.

This sequence joins TRBV18 and TRBJ2-1; D possibly corresponds to TRBD2 (7 bases). With 0 bases removed from V and 4 bases from J, the gap between germline ends came to 13 bases. This CDR3 contains 16 residues. Germline CDR1 is KGHSH and CDR2 is LQKENI. CDR3 residues: CASSPPGGRGYNEQFF. DNA of the CDR3: TGTGCCAGCTCACCACCGGGGGGGCGCGGTTACAATGAGCAGTTCTTC.

The chain uses TRBV28 and TRBJ1-1; TRBD1 agrees at 9 bases. Germline CDR1 and CDR2: MDHEN and SYDVKM. CDR3 length: 13 amino acids. V was pared by 8 bases and J by 3 bases, with 4 bases of the junction left unmatched. DNA for the CDR3: TGTGCCAGCTCAGGACAGGGGTACACTGAAGCTTTCTTT. Translated, it gives CASSGQGYTEAFF.

V and J are TRBV4-1 and TRBJ2-1, with TRBD2 matching 13 bases. CDR3 length: 16 residues. V dropped 2 bases and J dropped 2; count of bases not matched to a gene: 0. The V gene's germline CDR1 is MGHRA and CDR2 YSYEKL. The CDR3 DNA sequence: TGCGCCAGCAGCCAAACTAGCGGGAGGGCCTACAATGAGCAGTTCTTC. This encodes CASSQTSGRAYNEQFF.

The J gene is TRBJ2-4, the V gene TRBV6-5; the match to TRBD1 covers 7 bases. Unmatched junction bases numbered 8, after V lost 5 bases and J lost 7 bases. Germline V gene sequence: CDR1 MNHEY, CDR2 SVGAGI. The CDR3 sequence is 14 residues long. The CDR3 DNA sequence: TGTGCCAGCAGTCTCGGACAGGAAGGGAACATTCAGTACTTC. It is translated as CASSLGQEGNIQYF.

The chain recombines TRBV6-1 with TRBJ1-4; weak D call: TRBD1 (5 bases). Germline CDR1 is MNHNS and CDR2 is SASEGT. This CDR3 is 16 amino acids long. V gave up 4 bases and J gave up 7 bases, with 19 bases separating them. The CDR3 loop reads CASSGGWGEVSEKLFF. The CDR3 DNA is TGTGCCAGCAGTGGGGGATGGGGGGAGGTATCTGAAAAACTGTTTTTT.

The chain couples TRBV4-1 to TRBJ1-4; the match to TRBD1 covers 8 bases. V trimming: 4 bases; J trimming: 2 bases; junction bases outside the gene matches: 9. The germline V gene encodes CDR1 MGHRA and CDR2 YSYEKL. CDR3 length equals 17 residues. The DNA of the CDR3 is TGCGCCAGCAGCCGAGGACAGGGTCAGTTTACTAATGAAAAACTGTTTTTT. Protein sequence: CASSRGQGQFTNEKLFF.

This chain connects TRBV7-9 to TRBJ2-5; TRBD2 aligns across 9 bases. Germline-derived CDR1 and CDR2 are SEHNR and FQNEAQ (reference sequence). The CDR3 contains 15 residues. V dropped 3 bases and J dropped 4; count of bases not matched to a gene: 6. CDR3 DNA: TGTGCCAGCAGCTTGAGCGGGGGGTTTGTAGAGACCCAGTACTTC. Its translation: CASSLSGGFVETQYF.

The chain combines TRBV6-5 with TRBJ1-4; TRBD1 is a possible D gene (5 bases). CDR3 length: 14 residues. In germline, CDR1 is MNHEY, CDR2 SVGAGI. Trimming cost V 2 bases and J 1 base, with 5 bases left between them. The CDR3 region has the DNA TGTGCCAGCAGTTACGGGGGAACTAATGAAAAACTGTTTTTT. It is translated as CASSYGGTNEKLFF.

This clone was counted once. The V and J genes are TRBV28 and TRBJ1-1; 9 bases match TRBD1. Germline lookup yields CDR1 MDHEN and CDR2 SYDVKM. CDR3 length equals 15 residues. Germline trimming cut 2 bases from V and 2 bases from J; bases unmatched to any gene: 3. The CDR3 DNA follows: TGTGCCAGCAGTTTAACAGGGGGCTCTAACACTGAAGCTTTCTTT. Translating it yields CASSLTGGSNTEAFF.

The chain has TRBV7-6 and TRBJ2-2; a weak D match, TRBD1 (5 bases). The germline gives CDR1 SGHVS, CDR2 FNYEAQ. Trimming shortened V by 6 bases and J by 0 bases, and 11 bases separated the two germline ends. The CDR3 has 15 amino acids. CDR3 bases: TGTGCCAGCAGGGGGCCACCGTCGAACACCGGGGAGCTGTTTTTT. It is translated as CASRGPPSNTGELFF.

The rearrangement joins TRBV5-1 to TRBJ2-5; 11 bases map to TRBD2. V shed 4 bases, J shed 3 bases, and the junction held 2 bases outside the gene matches. In germline, CDR1 is SGHRS, CDR2 YFSETQ. The CDR3 consists of 14 residues. The CDR3 DNA reads TGCGCCAGCAGCCCGGGACTAGCGGAAGAGACCCAGTACTTC. This encodes CASSPGLAEETQYF. The full variable domain, in which reference TRBV5-1 and TRBJ2-5 provide the parts outside the CDR3, is KAGVTQTPRYLIKTRGQQVTLSCSPISGHRSVSWYQQTPGQGLQFLFEYFSETQRNKGNFPGRFSGRQFSNSRSEMNVSTLELGDSALYLCASSPGLAEETQYFGPGTRLLVL.

This clone was observed a single time. The V gene is TRBV5-1, the J gene TRBJ1-4; unclear D gene. Trimming removed 0 bases at V and 0 bases at J, with 6 bases between. Germline loops: CDR1 SGHRS, CDR2 YFSETQ. The CDR3 loop spans 15 amino acids. The CDR3 DNA reads as TGCGCCAGCAGCTTGGGACTTTCAACTAATGAAAAACTGTTTTTT. This translates into CASSLGLSTNEKLFF.

The V call is TRBV19, the J call TRBJ2-7, with D tentatively TRBD1 or TRBD2 (6 bases each). V was pared by 3 bases and J by 0 bases, with 21 bases between. Germline values: CDR1 LNHDA, CDR2 SQIVND (reference sequence). The CDR3 runs 18 residues. For the CDR3, the DNA is TGTGCCAGTAGTATGGGGGCCCGGGGGCAGAAGGGCTCCTACGAGCAGTACTTC. It codes for CASSMGARGQKGSYEQYF.

The chain combines TRBV6-1 with TRBJ2-6; 7 bases are a match to TRBD2. V was clipped by 4 bases and J by 2 bases; unmatched bases: 5. Looked up from germline, CDR1 is MNHNS and CDR2 is SASEGT. The CDR3 loop spans 16 amino acids. The CDR3 region has the DNA TGTGCCAGCAGTGTCCCTCGGGGGGCTGGGGCCAACGTCCTGACTTTC. It translates to CASSVPRGAGANVLTF.

This clone appeared a single time. In nucleotides, the CDR3 is TGTGCCAGCAGCTCCGTCCGGGCCAAGGCTTTCTTT. Translating gives CASSSVRAKAFF. This rearrangement joins TRBV11-2 to TRBJ1-1; D is undetermined. The CDR3 loop spans 12 amino acids. The germline V gene has CDR1 SGHAT and CDR2 FQNNGV. Trimming took off 4 bases at V and 11 bases at J, with 14 bases between the two ends. The full variable domain, in which reference TRBV11-2 and TRBJ1-1 provide the parts outside the CDR3, is EAGVAQSPRYKIIEKRQSVAFWCNPISGHATLYWYQQILGQGPKLLIQFQNNGVVDDSQLPKDRFSAERLKGVDSTLKIQPAKLEDSAVYLCASSSVRAKAFFGQGTRLTVV.

The gene calls are TRBV2 and TRBJ1-3; the D gene is possibly TRBD1 (5 bases). The CDR3 loop spans 15 amino acids. Trimming cost V 5 bases and J 4 bases, with 15 bases left between them. Germline assignment: CDR1 SNHLY and CDR2 FYNNEI. For the CDR3, the DNA is TGTGCCAGCAGTCCTTATGACAGCAAAGGAAACACCATATATTTT. It specifies CASSPYDSKGNTIYF.

The chain recombines TRBV5-1 with TRBJ2-7; D may be TRBD1 (5 bases). The CDR3 totals 13 residues. CDR1 and CDR2 (germline): SGHRS, YFSETQ. V was pared by 3 bases and J by 3 bases, with 10 bases between. CDR3 sequence: CASSSRVNYEQYF. Here the CDR3 DNA reads TGCGCCAGCAGCTCCAGGGTAAACTACGAGCAGTACTTC.

As DNA, the CDR3 is TGTGCCAGCAGCTTAAAGCTAGCGGGGCCAAACCAAGAGACCCAGTACTTC. Translating gives CASSLKLAGPNQETQYF. The gene calls are TRBV7-3 and TRBJ2-5; 9 bases map to TRBD2. J lost 0 bases, V lost 1 base, and 6 bases had no gene match. The CDR3 spans 17 residues. Germline V gene sequence: CDR1 SGHTA, CDR2 FQGTGA.

This clone was counted once. The chain carries TRBV2 and TRBJ1-2; no reliable D call. Germline lookup yields CDR1 SNHLY and CDR2 FYNNEI. Between the trimmed V and J ends, which lost 7 bases and 5 bases, there was a span of 17 bases. CDR3 length: 14 amino acids. This CDR3 is CASKIAGTVYGYTF. CDR3 nucleotides: TGTGCCAGCAAAATAGCCGGCACTGTTTATGGCTACACCTTC.

The chain links TRBV12-3 or TRBV12-4 to TRBJ1-1; D gene unclear. The CDR3 is made up of 12 amino acids. The V end lost 6 bases, the J end lost 8 bases, and 13 bases lay between the germline ends. The DNA of the CDR3 is TGTGCCAGCAGCCCCGACACGTTCGAAGCTTTCTTT. This sequence encodes CASSPDTFEAFF.

This rearrangement joins TRBV2 to TRBJ2-7, with TRBD2 matching 10 bases. The V gene's germline CDR1 is SNHLY and CDR2 FYNNEI. After removal of 6 bases from V and 3 bases from J, the junction contained 11 bases not matched to a gene. The CDR3 spans 16 residues. CDR3 in amino acids: CASRRAGGPTVYEQYF. As DNA, the CDR3 is TGTGCCAGCAGAAGAGCGGGAGGGCCCACCGTCTACGAGCAGTACTTC.